The rows below give T cell receptor beta chains drawn from one sample of a study of neurological immune-mediated disorders. TCRdb reprocessed the 5' RACE reads via MiXCR and lists one record per CDR3 protein. The profile covers more than 40,000 distinct CDR3 sequences, with 2.5% to 3.5% appearing a single time and over 12% taken by the ten largest. The sample was PBMCs. Receptors were obtained from a woman between 50 and 59 years old with multiple sclerosis. Both conserved end residues are part of each CDR3. D genes are given only for firm matches. Part of the rows lack a size; the others show once, few, many or a class for expanded clones.

v_gene	j_gene	abundance	d_gene	CDR3aa	CDR3nt
TRBV3-1	TRBJ2-5	many	TRBD1	CASSQRTGQETQYF	TGTGCCAGCAGCCAGAGGACAGGGCAAGAGACCCAGTACTTC
TRBV7-2	TRBJ2-3	many	NA	CASSLGKTSPDTQYF	TGTGCCAGCAGCCTGGGAAAGACTTCCCCAGATACGCAGTATTTT
TRBV20-1	TRBJ2-2	many	NA	CSAAEGGTGELFF	TGCAGTGCTGCCGAGGGGGGAACCGGGGAGCTGTTTTTT
TRBV7-9	TRBJ1-1	many	NA	CASSTNSDKNTEAFF	TGTGCCAGCAGCACTAACTCTGACAAGAACACTGAAGCTTTCTTT
TRBV28	TRBJ2-7	many	NA	CASSSPGQSSYEQYF	TGTGCCAGCAGTTCCCCGGGCCAAAGCTCCTACGAGCAGTACTTC
TRBV7-2	TRBJ1-5	many	NA	CASSPTSPRGNQPQHF	TGTGCCAGCAGCCCCACGTCCCCAAGGGGCAATCAGCCCCAGCATTTT
TRBV5-1	TRBJ2-3	many	NA	CASSLTAESTDTQYF	TGCGCCAGCAGCTTGACAGCGGAGAGCACAGATACGCAGTATTTT
TRBV5-1	TRBJ2-2	many	TRBD2	CASSLVVSGENTGELFF	TGCGCCAGCAGCTTGGTTGTTAGCGGGGAGAACACCGGGGAGCTGTTTTTT
TRBV6-2/TRBV6-3	TRBJ2-1	many	TRBD2	CASSSRGLAAQFF	TGTGCCAGCAGTTCCCGGGGACTAGCTGCGCAGTTCTTC
TRBV15	TRBJ1-6	NA	NA	CANSRKLDSPLHF	TGTGCCAACAGCAGGAAGCTGGATTCACCCCTCCACTTT
TRBV5-1	TRBJ2-1	many	TRBD1	CASSYRTGTPGYEQFF	TGCGCCAGCAGCTATAGGACAGGGACTCCTGGCTATGAGCAGTTCTTC
TRBV9	TRBJ2-5	many	NA	CASSYRAPSQTQYF	TGTGCCAGCAGCTACCGGGCCCCTAGCCAGACCCAGTACTTC
TRBV5-1	TRBJ2-1	many	NA	CASSLRAEGDNEQFF	TGCGCCAGCAGCCTCCGGGCCGAAGGGGACAATGAGCAGTTCTTC
TRBV2	TRBJ2-7	NA	NA	CASSSGTAYEQYF	TGTGCCAGCAGTTCCGGGACGGCGTACGAGCAGTACTTC
TRBV2	TRBJ2-5	many	NA	CASKDPSETQYF	TGTGCAAGCAAAGACCCGTCGGAGACCCAGTACTTC
TRBV27	TRBJ2-7	many	TRBD2	CASSLFLAGGYEQYF	TGTGCCAGCAGTTTATTTCTAGCGGGAGGTTACGAGCAGTACTTC
TRBV12-3/TRBV12-4	TRBJ2-4	many	NA	CASSNRQAGSIQYF	TGTGCCAGCAGTAACAGACAGGCCGGGTCCATTCAGTACTTC
TRBV3-1	TRBJ1-4	many	NA	CASSHRDPGEKLFF	TGTGCCAGCAGCCATCGGGACCCGGGCGAAAAACTGTTTTTT
TRBV9	TRBJ2-2	many	NA	CASSVAGGLSTGELFF	TGTGCCAGCAGCGTAGCTGGGGGGCTCAGCACCGGGGAGCTGTTTTTT
TRBV5-1	TRBJ2-5	many	TRBD2	CASSLIPGLVETQYF	TGCGCCAGCAGCCTTATTCCGGGACTAGTAGAGACCCAGTACTTC
TRBV12-3/TRBV12-4	TRBJ2-1	many	NA	CASSPWAGSYNEQFF	TGTGCCAGCAGTCCTTGGGCCGGGTCCTACAATGAGCAGTTCTTC
TRBV9	TRBJ2-1	many	NA	CASSVTGNNEQFF	TGTGCCAGCAGCGTAACTGGGAACAATGAGCAGTTCTTC
TRBV5-1	TRBJ2-6	many	TRBD1	CASSPDRGRSGANVLTF	TGCGCCAGCAGCCCGGACAGGGGGCGTTCTGGGGCCAACGTCCTGACTTTC
TRBV9	TRBJ2-1	many	NA	CASSTGVYNEQFF	TGTGCCAGCAGCACCGGGGTCTACAATGAGCAGTTCTTC
TRBV12-3/TRBV12-4	TRBJ2-7	many	TRBD2	CASGTSRQYF	TGTGCCAGTGGGACTAGCAGGCAGTACTTC
TRBV12-3/TRBV12-4	TRBJ2-3	many	TRBD2	CASSFSGGLGTDTQYF	TGTGCCAGCAGTTTTAGCGGCGGACTAGGCACAGATACGCAGTATTTT
TRBV12-3/TRBV12-4	TRBJ2-5	many	NA	CASSLYGGPETQYF	TGTGCCAGCAGTTTATATGGGGGGCCAGAGACCCAGTACTTC
TRBV6-1	TRBJ1-4	many	NA	CASSGATGQGTTNEKLFF	TGTGCCAGCAGTGGGGCCACGGGCCAGGGGACAACTAATGAAAAACTGTTTTTT